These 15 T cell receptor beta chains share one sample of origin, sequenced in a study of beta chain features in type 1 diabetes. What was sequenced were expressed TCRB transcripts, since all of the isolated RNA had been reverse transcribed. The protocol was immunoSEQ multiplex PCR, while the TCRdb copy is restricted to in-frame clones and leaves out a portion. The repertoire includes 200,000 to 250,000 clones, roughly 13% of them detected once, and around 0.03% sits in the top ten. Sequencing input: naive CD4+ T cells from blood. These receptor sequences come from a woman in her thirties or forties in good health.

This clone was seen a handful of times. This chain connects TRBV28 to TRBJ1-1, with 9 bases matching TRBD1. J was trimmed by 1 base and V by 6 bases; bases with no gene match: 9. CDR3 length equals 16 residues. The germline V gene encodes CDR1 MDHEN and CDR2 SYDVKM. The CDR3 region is CASSPAVGQGNTEAFF. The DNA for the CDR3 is TGTGCCAGCAGCCCCGCTGTGGGACAGGGGAACACTGAAGCTTTCTTT.

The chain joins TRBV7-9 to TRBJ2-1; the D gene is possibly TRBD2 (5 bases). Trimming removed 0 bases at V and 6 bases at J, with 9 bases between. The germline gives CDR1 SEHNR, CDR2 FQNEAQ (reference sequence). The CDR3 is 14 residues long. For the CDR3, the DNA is TGTGCCAGCAGCTTAGCGCGGCTAGCCAATGAGCAGTTCTTC. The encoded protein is CASSLARLANEQFF.

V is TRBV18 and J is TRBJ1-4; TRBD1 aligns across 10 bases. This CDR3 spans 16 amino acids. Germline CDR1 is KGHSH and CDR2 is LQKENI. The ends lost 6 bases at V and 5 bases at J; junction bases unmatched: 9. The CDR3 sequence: CASSLYTGQGNEKLFF. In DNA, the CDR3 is TGTGCCAGCTCGCTATATACGGGACAGGGGAATGAAAAACTGTTTTTT.

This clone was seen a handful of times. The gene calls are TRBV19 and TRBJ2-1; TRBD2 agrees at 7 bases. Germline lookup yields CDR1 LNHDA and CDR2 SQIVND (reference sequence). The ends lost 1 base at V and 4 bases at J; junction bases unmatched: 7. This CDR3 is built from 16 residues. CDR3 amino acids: CASSIGSGTLYNEQFF. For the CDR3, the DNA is TGTGCCAGTAGTATAGGGAGCGGGACTCTATACAATGAGCAGTTCTTC.

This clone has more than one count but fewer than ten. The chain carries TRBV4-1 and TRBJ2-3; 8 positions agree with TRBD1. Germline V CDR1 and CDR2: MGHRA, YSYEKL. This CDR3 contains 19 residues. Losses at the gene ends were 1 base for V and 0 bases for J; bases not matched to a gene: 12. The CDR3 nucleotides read TGCGCCAGCAGCCAAGTCCCCGCGCGTAGGGACAGGAGCACAGATACGCAGTATTTT. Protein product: CASSQVPARRDRSTDTQYF.

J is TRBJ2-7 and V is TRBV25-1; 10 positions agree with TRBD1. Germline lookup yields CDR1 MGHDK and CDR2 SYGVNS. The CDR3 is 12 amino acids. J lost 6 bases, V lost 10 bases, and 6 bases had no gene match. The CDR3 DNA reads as TGTGCCACCCGGGACAGGGGAGGCGAGCAGTACTTC. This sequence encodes CATRDRGGEQYF.

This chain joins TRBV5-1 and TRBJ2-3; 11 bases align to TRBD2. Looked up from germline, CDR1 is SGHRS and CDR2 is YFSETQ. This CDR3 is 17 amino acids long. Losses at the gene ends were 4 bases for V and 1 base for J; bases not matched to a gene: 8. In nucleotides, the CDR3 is TGCGCCAGCAGCCGCTCACTGACTAGCGGGGGCACAGATACGCAGTATTTT. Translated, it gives CASSRSLTSGGTDTQYF. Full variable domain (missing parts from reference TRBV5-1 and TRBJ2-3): KAGVTQTPRYLIKTRGQQVTLSCSPISGHRSVSWYQQTPGQGLQFLFEYFSETQRNKGNFPGRFSGRQFSNSRSEMNVSTLELGDSALYLCASSRSLTSGGTDTQYFGPGTRLTVL.

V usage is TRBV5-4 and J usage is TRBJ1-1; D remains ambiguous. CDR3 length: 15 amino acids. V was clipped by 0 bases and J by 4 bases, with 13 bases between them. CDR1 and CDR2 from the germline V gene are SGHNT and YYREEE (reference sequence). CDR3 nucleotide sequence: TGTGCCAGCAGCTTGGATTTCGGGAAGGGCACTGAAGCTTTCTTT. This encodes CASSLDFGKGTEAFF.

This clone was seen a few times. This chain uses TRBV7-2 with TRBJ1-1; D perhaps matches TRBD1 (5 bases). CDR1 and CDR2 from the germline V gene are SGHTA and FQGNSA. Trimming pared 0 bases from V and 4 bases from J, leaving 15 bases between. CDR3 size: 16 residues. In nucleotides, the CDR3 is TGTGCCAGCAGCTTAGCGCCCGTCGGGGGGGGCACTGAAGCTTTCTTT. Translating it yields CASSLAPVGGGTEAFF.

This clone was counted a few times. The CDR3 DNA is TGTGCCAGCAGTGAATTGCCGACCGGCCGAGGGACCGGGGAGCTGTTTTTT. Encoded protein: CASSELPTGRGTGELFF. V is TRBV25-1 and J is TRBJ2-2, with D perhaps TRBD2 (5 bases). The germline V gene has CDR1 MGHDK and CDR2 SYGVNS. V was trimmed by 1 base and J by 5 bases, leaving 17 bases between them. The CDR3 has 17 amino acids.

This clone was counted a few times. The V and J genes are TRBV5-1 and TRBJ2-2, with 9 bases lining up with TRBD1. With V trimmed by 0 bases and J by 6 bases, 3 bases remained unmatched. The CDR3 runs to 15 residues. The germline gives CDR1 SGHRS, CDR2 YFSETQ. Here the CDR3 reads CASSLGQGVSGELFF. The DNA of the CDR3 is TGCGCCAGCAGCTTGGGACAGGGGGTCTCCGGGGAGCTGTTTTTT.

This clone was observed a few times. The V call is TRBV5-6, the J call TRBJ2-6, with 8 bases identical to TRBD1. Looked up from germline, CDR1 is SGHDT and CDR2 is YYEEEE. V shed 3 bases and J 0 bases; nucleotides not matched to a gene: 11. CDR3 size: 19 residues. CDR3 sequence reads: CASSSPGQGGSSGANVLTF. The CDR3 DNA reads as TGTGCCAGCAGCTCCCCAGGACAGGGTGGGAGCTCTGGGGCCAACGTCCTGACTTTC.

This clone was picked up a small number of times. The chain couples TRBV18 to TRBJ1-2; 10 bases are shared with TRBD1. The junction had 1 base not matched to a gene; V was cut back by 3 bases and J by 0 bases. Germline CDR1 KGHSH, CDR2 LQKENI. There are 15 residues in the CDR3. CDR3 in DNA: TGTGCCAGCTCACCTGGACAGGGGGCTAACTATGGCTACACCTTC. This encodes CASSPGQGANYGYTF.

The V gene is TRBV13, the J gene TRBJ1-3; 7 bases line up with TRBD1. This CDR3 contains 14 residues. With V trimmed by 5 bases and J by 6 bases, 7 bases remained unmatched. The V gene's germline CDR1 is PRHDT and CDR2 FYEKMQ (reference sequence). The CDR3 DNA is TGTGCCAGCAGCGGAACAGGGGACTCAAACACCATATATTTT. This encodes CASSGTGDSNTIYF.

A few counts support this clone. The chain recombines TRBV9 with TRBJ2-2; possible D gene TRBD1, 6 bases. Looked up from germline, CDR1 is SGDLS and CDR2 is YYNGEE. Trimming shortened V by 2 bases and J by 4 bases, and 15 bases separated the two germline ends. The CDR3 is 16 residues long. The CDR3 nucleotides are TGTGCCAGCAGCGTGGGACACCCCTTGGGCACCGGGGAGCTGTTTTTT. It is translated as CASSVGHPLGTGELFF.